This TCR beta chain is from a study of regulatory T cells in long-lasting Graves disease. Study-wide background: Over 5 years on antithyroid drugs plus positive TSH receptor antibodies marked Graves' disease as persistent. Study observations and caveats: Those with persistent Graves' had less TCR diversity than newly diagnosed patients. Possibly, too few samples lowered accuracy.

Relying on iRepertoire HTBI primers and Arm-PCR of CDR3 regions, the team built TCR beta libraries. TCRdb processed the multiplex PCR reads anew with MiXCR; each CDR3 protein has one entry. The sample has approximately 690,000 distinct CDR3 sequences; around 30% are singletons. The CDR3 runs 14 residues. V was trimmed by 3 bases and J by 4 bases, leaving 15 bases between them. Germline V lookup: CDR1 DFQATT, CDR2 SNEGSKA (reference sequence). The sample holds a few counts of this clonotype. The antigen remains unidentified. This sample's time point: persistent/refractory GD, antithyroid drugs over 5 years with positive TRAb. Preparation of the TCR library used RNA extracted from PBMCs. All patients originated from an endocrinology department located in Xi'an, China.

The source material was peripheral blood mononuclear cells (PBMCs), sampled when the disease was refractory, from a patient treated with antithyroid drugs. This TCR came from a female donor with Graves disease. This rearrangement joins TRBV20-1 to TRBJ1-1, with a weak D call TRBD1 (6 bases). The CDR3 coding sequence is TGCAGTGCTAGGGACCAGGGGCTGAGCACTGAAGCTTTCTTT. Amino acids: CSARDQGLSTEAFF.